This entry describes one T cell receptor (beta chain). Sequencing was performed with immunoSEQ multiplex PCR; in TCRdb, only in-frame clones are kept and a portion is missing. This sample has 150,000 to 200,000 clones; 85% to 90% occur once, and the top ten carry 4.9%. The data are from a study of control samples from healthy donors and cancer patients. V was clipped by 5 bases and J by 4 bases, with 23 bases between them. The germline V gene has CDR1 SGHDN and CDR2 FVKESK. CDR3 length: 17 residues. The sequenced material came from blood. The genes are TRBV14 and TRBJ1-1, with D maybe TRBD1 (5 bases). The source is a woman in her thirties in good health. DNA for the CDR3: TGTGCCAGCAGCGCGCAGAGGGGAGGGACCTTGGGCACTGAAGCTTTCTTT. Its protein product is CASSAQRGGTLGTEAFF.